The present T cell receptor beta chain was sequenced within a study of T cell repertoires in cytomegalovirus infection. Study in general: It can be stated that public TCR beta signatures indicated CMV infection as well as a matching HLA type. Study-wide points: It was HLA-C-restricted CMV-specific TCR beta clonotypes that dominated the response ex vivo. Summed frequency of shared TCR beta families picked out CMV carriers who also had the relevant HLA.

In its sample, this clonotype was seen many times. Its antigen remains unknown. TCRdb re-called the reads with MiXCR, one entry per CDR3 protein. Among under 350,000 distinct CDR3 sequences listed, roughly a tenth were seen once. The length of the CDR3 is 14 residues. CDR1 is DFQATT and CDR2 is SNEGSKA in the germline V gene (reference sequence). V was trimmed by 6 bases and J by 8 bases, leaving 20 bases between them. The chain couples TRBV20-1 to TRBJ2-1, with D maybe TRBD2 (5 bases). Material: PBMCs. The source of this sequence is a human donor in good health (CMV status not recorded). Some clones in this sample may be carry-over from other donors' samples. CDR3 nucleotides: TGCAGTGCACCTAGTCAGCGGCGTAATGATGAGCAGTTCTTC. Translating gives CSAPSQRRNDEQFF.